One and the same sample provided the 10 T cell receptor beta chains below, sequenced in a study of blood T cell repertoires in COVID-19. The repertoire was sequenced with immunoSEQ multiplex PCR; TCRdb's copy has only in-frame clones and lacks some. In the table there are about 89,000 clones, 75% to 80% of which are singletons. Input material: peripheral blood. Receptor source: a man aged 65 to 85 with COVID-19, enrolled during active disease.

The chain uses TRBV11-2 and TRBJ1-2, with a weak D call TRBD1 (5 bases). CDR1 is SGHAT and CDR2 is FQNNGV in the germline V gene. This CDR3 spans 13 amino acids. Trimming took 5 bases from V and 2 from J, leaving 9 bases between them. The CDR3 bases are TGTGCCAGCAGCCCGGACACAAACTATGGCTACACCTTC. This codes for CASSPDTNYGYTF.

The chain links TRBV28 to TRBJ1-1; 9 bases match TRBD1. Germline lookup yields CDR1 MDHEN and CDR2 SYDVKM. V gave up 5 bases and J gave up 5 bases; unmatched junction bases: 9. The CDR3 is 15 amino acids. CDR3 DNA sequence: TGTGCCAGCAGTGCACCGACAGGGGGGATTACTGAAGCTTTCTTT. It is translated as CASSAPTGGITEAFF.

This sequence joins TRBV28 and TRBJ2-7, with unresolved D. The CDR3 runs to 11 residues. Germline CDR1 is MDHEN and CDR2 is SYDVKM. V dropped 5 bases and J dropped 2 bases, with 4 bases sitting between them. The CDR3 coding sequence is TGTGCCAGCAGTCGGGCCTACGAGCAGTACTTC. This gives the protein CASSRAYEQYF. The entire variable domain, with the rest obtained from reference TRBV28 and TRBJ2-7, is as follows: DVKVTQSSRYLVKRTGEKVFLECVQDMDHENMFWYRQDPGLGLRLIYFSYDVKMKEKGDIPEGYSVSREKKERFSLILESASTNQTSMYLCASSRAYEQYFGPGTRLTVT.

The genes are TRBV7-9 and TRBJ2-3; 8 bases map to TRBD1. Germline CDR1 reads SEHNR; CDR2 reads FQNEAQ (reference sequence). This CDR3 contains 13 residues. With 5 bases clipped from V and 2 bases from J, the junction kept 0 bases outside the gene matches. CDR3 DNA: TGTGCCAGCAGCCAGGGGGCCACAGATACGCAGTATTTT. It is translated as CASSQGATDTQYF.

The V and J genes are TRBV7-2 and TRBJ1-2, with 8 nucleotides matching TRBD1. Trimming removed 5 bases from V and 8 bases from J; junction bases left unmatched: 7. This CDR3 has 13 amino acids. Germline CDR1 and CDR2: SGHTA and FQGNSA. CDR3 sequence (DNA): TGTGCCAGCAGCCCTCGACAGGGGCCCGGCTACACCTTC. Its protein is CASSPRQGPGYTF.

This chain joins TRBV18 and TRBJ1-5; D possibly corresponds to TRBD1 (6 bases). In germline, CDR1 is KGHSH, CDR2 LQKENI. V was clipped by 3 bases and J by 5 bases, with 17 bases between them. The CDR3 is 16 amino acids. In nucleotides, the CDR3 is TGTGCCAGCTCACCCCCCCCGCAGGGGCGAGATCAGCCCCAGCATTTT. Encoded protein: CASSPPPQGRDQPQHF.

The gene calls are TRBV28 and TRBJ1-2; the D gene is possibly TRBD1 (5 bases). The CDR3 is 15 amino acids. V was shortened by 5 bases and J by 8 bases, with 21 bases between the two germline ends. The germline V gene encodes CDR1 MDHEN and CDR2 SYDVKM. The CDR3 sequence is CASSQVGRGPAGYTF. CDR3 DNA sequence: TGTGCCAGCAGTCAGGTGGGAAGGGGCCCGGCAGGCTACACCTTC.

CDR3 sequence (DNA): TGTGCCAGCAGGACTAGCGGGGGACCCTACGAGCAGTACTTC. This encodes CASRTSGGPYEQYF. This chain connects TRBV6-5 to TRBJ2-7, with 12 bases fitting TRBD2. The germline V gene encodes CDR1 MNHEY and CDR2 SVGAGI. The CDR3 is 14 amino acids. V was clipped by 6 bases and J by 2 bases; unmatched bases: 2.

The V and J genes are TRBV3-1 (or the pseudogene TRBV3-2) and TRBJ1-5; weak D call: TRBD1 (6 bases). The germline gives CDR1 LGHDT, CDR2 YNNKEL (reference sequence). With 3 bases removed from V and 4 bases from J, the gap between germline ends came to 16 bases. The CDR3 is 16 amino acids. The CDR3 loop reads CASSHNTNRENQPQHF. The CDR3 region has the DNA TGTGCCAGCAGCCACAACACAAACAGGGAAAATCAGCCCCAGCATTTT.

The chain recombines TRBV18 with TRBJ2-2; D not resolved. Trimming took 1 base from V and 3 from J, leaving 6 bases between them. Germline V gives CDR1 KGHSH, CDR2 LQKENI. The CDR3 extends over 14 amino acids. In DNA form, the CDR3 reads TGTGCCAGCTCACCACGACGGGACACCGGGGAGCTGTTTTTT. Its translation: CASSPRRDTGELFF. Together with reference TRBV18 and TRBJ2-2, the CDR3 gives the full variable domain: NAGVMQNPRHLVRRRGQEARLRCSPMKGHSHVYWYRQLPEEGLKFMVYLQKENIIDESGMPKERFSAEFPKEGPSILRIQQVVRGDSAAYFCASSPRRDTGELFFGEGSRLTVL.